These 9 T cell receptor beta chains came from one sample sequenced in a study of T-cell reconstitution after alpha-beta-depleted transplantation in children (dated by TCRdb to 2016 to 2017). Library creation used PCR. The sample was run on an Illumina HiSeq 2500. TCR libraries were prepared with molecular barcoding, using unique molecular identifiers to normalize TCRbeta repertoire quantification. Using fastp trimming at Q25 and MiXCR clonotype assembly, TCRdb reanalyzed the public sequencing data and kept in-frame beta chains. Identical CDR3 protein sequences are pooled into one entry, listed with their most common genes and DNA. This sample is represented by roughly 100,000 distinct CDR3 sequences; 4.5% to 7.5% of them were singletons. The top ten clones comprise more than 5.5% of the sample. This specimen's time point label, interpreted: day 60 (about 2 months) after transplantation. The treatment or condition tag for this specimen amounts to: allogeneic hematopoietic cell transplantation with graft depleted of TCRalphabeta T cells and CD19 B cells.

The sample was PBMCs, mostly from graft donor cells, taken 60 days after TCRalphabeta/CD19-depleted stem cell transplant. These receptors were obtained from a female patient under 10 years old who had a stem cell transplant for Fanconi anemia, so the T cells may come from the graft donor.

This clonotype was seen many times. J is TRBJ2-3 and V is TRBV10-2; 7 nucleotides line up with TRBD2. CDR3 length: 15 residues. Germline CDR1 WSHSY, CDR2 SAAADI. V shed 3 bases, J shed 0 bases, and the junction held 3 bases outside the gene matches. The CDR3 DNA sequence: TGCGCCAGCAGTGAAGAGCGGGGAAGCACAGATACGCAGTATTTT. Translation: CASSEERGSTDTQYF.

Concerning this clonotype itself: The germline gene is not matched at one end of the junction; a read error may be the cause. The chain is built from TRBV3-1 and TRBJ2-1, with D possibly being TRBD2 (5 bases). The germline CDR1 and CDR2 sequences are LGHDT and YNNKEL (reference sequence). This CDR3 is built from 15 residues. CDR3 in DNA: TGTGCCAGCTGCCAGGTGGTGAGGGCCACAGCTGAGCAGTTCTTC. It specifies CASCQVVRATAEQFF.

This clonotype occurred once. A junction boundary mismatches the germline segment, possibly from a read error. The V call is TRBV18, the J call TRBJ2-4; D unresolved. Germline CDR1 is KGHSH and CDR2 is LQKENI. CDR3 length: 14 amino acids. The DNA of the CDR3 is TGTCCCAGCTCACCACCGAGGATCAAAAACATTCAGTACTTC. Its protein is CPSSPPRIKNIQYF.

The table lists this clonotype with many counts. The gene calls are TRBV20-1 and TRBJ2-1; maybe TRBD2 (6 bases). Germline CDR1 DFQATT, CDR2 SNEGSKA (reference sequence). The CDR3 is made up of 13 amino acids. Trimming left V 0 bases short and J 3 bases short, with 6 bases between. CDR3 nucleotide sequence: TGCAGTGCTAGAGACGGGAGCTACAATGAGCAGTTCTTC. It yields the protein CSARDGSYNEQFF.

This clonotype was seen only a few times. The CDR3 here is CASSLGPTSGNTIYF. The CDR3, as DNA: TGTGCCAGCAGCTTAGGCCCGACCTCTGGAAACACCATATATTTT. This sequence joins TRBV7-9 and TRBJ1-3; D is ambiguous. Germline CDR1 is SEHNR and CDR2 is FQNEAQ (reference sequence). Trimming pared 1 base from V and 0 bases from J, leaving 7 bases between. CDR3 length: 15 amino acids.

The CDR3 protein is CSARDSGRAYQPQHF. CDR3 DNA sequence: TGCAGTGCTAGAGATTCGGGCAGGGCCTATCAGCCCCAGCATTTT. The chain links TRBV20-1 to TRBJ1-5, with D maybe TRBD1 (5 bases). The V end lost 0 bases, the J end lost 5 bases, and 14 bases lay between the germline ends. The germline V gene has CDR1 DFQATT and CDR2 SNEGSKA (reference sequence). This CDR3 spans 15 amino acids.

This chain joins TRBV15 and TRBJ2-3, with a weak D call TRBD1 (6 bases). V was shortened by 8 bases and J by 1 base, with 7 bases between the two germline ends. Germline V gene data show CDR1 as LNHNV and CDR2 as YYDKDF (reference sequence). The CDR3 is 12 residues long. The CDR3 spells CATAGGTDTQYF. The CDR3 nucleotides are TGTGCCACCGCAGGGGGCACAGATACGCAGTATTTT.

This clonotype showed up just a few times. V gene TRBV7-9 combines with J gene TRBJ2-1, with D tentatively TRBD1 or TRBD2 (5 bases each). V was shortened by 5 bases and J by 4 bases, with 24 bases between the two germline ends. Germline CDR1 is SEHNR and CDR2 is FQNEAQ (reference sequence). There are 18 residues in the CDR3. CDR3 residues: CASSRLRGLGRSYNEQFF. CDR3 nucleotides: TGTGCCAGCAGCCGCCTCCGGGGCCTAGGTCGGAGTTACAATGAGCAGTTCTTC. The full variable domain, completed using reference TRBV7-9 and TRBJ2-1, is DTGVSQNPRHKITKRGQNVTFRCDPISEHNRLYWYRQTLGQGPEFLTYFQNEAQLEKSRLLSDRFSAERPKGSFSTLEIQRTEQGDSAMYLCASSRLRGLGRSYNEQFFGPGTRLTVL.

This clonotype was seen many times. This chain connects TRBV29-1 to TRBJ1-1, with D unresolved. CDR1 is SQVTM and CDR2 is ANQGSEA in the germline V gene. Trimming stripped 3 bases from V and 0 bases from J, with 2 bases between. This CDR3 comprises 11 residues. CDR3 in amino acids: CSVEVNTEAFF. As DNA, the CDR3 is TGCAGCGTTGAGGTGAACACTGAAGCTTTCTTT.